One and the same sample provided the 19 T cell receptor beta chains below, sequenced in a study of cytomegalovirus exposure and HLA in healthy donors. PCR employed 60 Vbeta and 13 Jbeta primers. Generated by immunoSEQ multiplex PCR, the TCRdb table keeps only in-frame clones and is missing some. The sample has 150,000 to 250,000 clones, around 86% seen once. Sequenced: PBMCs. These receptors came from a woman aged 45 to 65 in good health and CMV-seropositive.

J is TRBJ1-5 and V is TRBV2; maybe TRBD1 (6 bases). Germline assignment: CDR1 SNHLY and CDR2 FYNNEI. The V gene lost 1 base and the J gene lost 6 bases, with 10 bases spanning the gap. CDR3 length: 14 residues. The chain's CDR3 is CASSEEGGLQPQHF. In nucleotides, the CDR3 is TGTGCCAGCAGTGAAGAGGGGGGGCTTCAGCCCCAGCATTTT.

The rearrangement links TRBV14 to TRBJ2-3; D is undetermined. CDR3 length: 13 residues. CDR1 is SGHDN, CDR2 FVKESK, per germline. The ends were cut back, 5 bases at V and 3 bases at J, with 9 bases in the middle. CDR3 in amino acids: CASSNRVTDTQYF. In DNA form, the CDR3 reads TGTGCCAGCAGCAACAGAGTTACAGATACGCAGTATTTT.

The rearrangement joins TRBV30 to TRBJ2-7; perhaps TRBD1 as D (5 bases). The CDR3 is 13 residues long. Per germline, CDR1 GTSNPN and CDR2 SVGIG (reference sequence). The V gene lost 2 bases and the J gene lost 3 bases, with 11 bases spanning the gap. CDR3 loop: CAWSPGRGYEQYF. The CDR3 region has the DNA TGTGCCTGGAGTCCGGGTAGGGGCTACGAGCAGTACTTC.

The V and J genes are TRBV28 and TRBJ1-2; perhaps TRBD1 as D (5 bases). The ends were cut back, 2 bases at V and 7 bases at J, with 11 bases in the middle. The germline V gene encodes CDR1 MDHEN and CDR2 SYDVKM. This CDR3 comprises 13 residues. CDR3 in amino acids: CASSLGQGLGYTF. The CDR3 DNA reads as TGTGCCAGCAGTTTAGGCCAGGGCCTTGGCTACACCTTC.

The chain is built from TRBV5-8 and TRBJ2-7, with D tentatively TRBD1 (5 bases). Trimming removed 8 bases from V and 6 bases from J, with 18 bases in between. The CDR3 extends over 13 amino acids. Germline V CDR1 and CDR2: SGHTS, YDEGEE. The CDR3 DNA reads TGTGCCAGTCCCCCTAACAGGATGGGCGAGCAGTACTTC. Its protein product is CASPPNRMGEQYF.

This clone is a singleton in its sample. The V gene is TRBV21-1, the J gene TRBJ2-5; TRBD2 is the table's D call and was not checked against the DNA. TRBV21-1 is a pseudogene segment. There are 19 residues in the CDR3. CDR3 sequence (DNA): TGTGCCAGCAGCAAAGAGGGACTAGCGGGAGGGCAAGTTTTGGAGACCCAGTACTTC. Amino acid sequence: CASSKEGLAGGQVLETQYF.

The rearrangement links TRBV27 to TRBJ1-2; perhaps TRBD1 as D (5 bases). CDR3 length: 15 amino acids. V shed 5 bases and J shed 3 bases, with 16 bases lying between them. Germline CDR1 and CDR2: MNHEY and SMNVEV (reference sequence). CDR3 sequence: CASSLAGRAHYGYTF. DNA of the CDR3: TGTGCCAGCAGTCTAGCGGGCAGGGCACACTATGGCTACACCTTC.

The chain is built from TRBV5-1 and TRBJ2-5; 9 bases map to TRBD1. Germline CDR1 reads SGHRS; CDR2 reads YFSETQ. The CDR3 runs to 14 residues. J gave up 3 bases and V 0 bases, and 0 bases lay outside the gene matches. CDR3 protein: CASSLGQGEETQYF. CDR3 nucleotides: TGCGCCAGCAGCTTGGGACAGGGGGAAGAGACCCAGTACTTC. Full variable domain (remainder filled in from reference TRBV5-1 and TRBJ2-5): KAGVTQTPRYLIKTRGQQVTLSCSPISGHRSVSWYQQTPGQGLQFLFEYFSETQRNKGNFPGRFSGRQFSNSRSEMNVSTLELGDSALYLCASSLGQGEETQYFGPGTRLLVL.

The chain joins TRBV4-1 to TRBJ2-1, with TRBD1 as a possible D gene (6 bases). This CDR3 contains 16 residues. V lost 3 bases and J 0 bases, leaving 12 bases between the germline ends. Germline CDR1 and CDR2: MGHRA and YSYEKL. The CDR3 DNA follows: TGCGCCAGCAGCCAGCTCCGGGACAACTCCTACAATGAGCAGTTCTTC. It specifies CASSQLRDNSYNEQFF.

This chain joins TRBV7-2 and TRBJ2-1, with a weak D call TRBD1 (5 bases). The CDR3 totals 14 residues. The germline V and J ends were trimmed by 5 bases and 3 bases, with 11 bases remaining between them. The V gene's germline CDR1 is SGHTA and CDR2 FQGNSA. CDR3 DNA: TGTGCCAGCAGCCCTGACAGTTTCTACAATGAGCAGTTCTTC. It yields the protein CASSPDSFYNEQFF.

This rearrangement joins TRBV28 to TRBJ1-2; D is perhaps TRBD1 (5 bases). Trimming cost V 3 bases and J 2 bases, with 13 bases left between them. Germline CDR1 and CDR2: MDHEN and SYDVKM. This CDR3 has 15 residues. The CDR3 is CASSFTGVGNYGYTF. CDR3 DNA sequence: TGTGCCAGCAGTTTCACGGGGGTCGGGAACTATGGCTACACCTTC.

The genes are TRBV5-6 and TRBJ2-5; a weak D match, TRBD1 (5 bases). This CDR3 is 14 amino acids long. V shed 4 bases and J shed 7 bases, with 17 bases lying between them. Per the germline V gene, CDR1 is SGHDT and CDR2 is YYEEEE. The CDR3 DNA sequence: TGTGCCAGCAGCCCGGACATAGGTATGACGACCCAGTACTTC. It codes for CASSPDIGMTTQYF.

The genes are TRBV19 and TRBJ1-2; weak D call: TRBD1 (5 bases). The CDR3 has 14 residues. The V end was cut by 4 bases, the J end by 4 bases, with 13 bases between. Germline assignment: CDR1 LNHDA and CDR2 SQIVND (reference sequence). CDR3 in DNA: TGTGCCAGTAGTACCGGGGAGGGGTTCTATGGCTACACCTTC. It yields the protein CASSTGEGFYGYTF.

This clone was seen a single time. The chain joins TRBV6-6 to TRBJ1-1; 8 bases fit TRBD1. This CDR3 has 14 amino acids. Germline CDR1 is MNHNY and CDR2 is SVGAGI (reference sequence). Trimming cost V 6 bases and J 6 bases; bases outside gene matches: 9. CDR3 nucleotide sequence: TGTGCCAGCAGGGACTCTACAGGGGGGCCTGAAGCTTTCTTT. Its protein product is CASRDSTGGPEAFF.

The rearrangement joins TRBV30 to TRBJ2-3; 7 bases align to TRBD2. V shed 3 bases, J shed 9 bases, and the junction held 6 bases outside the gene matches. Germline-derived CDR1 and CDR2 are GTSNPN and SVGIG (reference sequence). The CDR3 spans 12 residues. The CDR3 loop is CAWSPREGTQYF. The CDR3 DNA reads as TGTGCCTGGAGCCCCAGGGAGGGAACGCAGTATTTT.

The table lists this clone with a few counts. This chain links TRBV29-1 with TRBJ2-3; 7 bases agree with TRBD2. V gave up 4 bases and J gave up 3 bases; unmatched junction bases: 10. Germline loops: CDR1 SQVTM, CDR2 ANQGSEA. The CDR3 has 15 amino acids. CDR3 residues: CSVAHSGKVTDTQYF. In DNA, the CDR3 is TGCAGCGTTGCCCACAGCGGGAAGGTTACAGATACGCAGTATTTT.

This chain links TRBV30 with TRBJ1-1, with 8 bases identical to TRBD1. Germline V gene sequence: CDR1 GTSNPN, CDR2 SVGIG (reference sequence). This CDR3 comprises 14 residues. V was clipped by 1 base and J by 4 bases; unmatched bases: 5. Here the CDR3 DNA reads TGTGCCTGGAGTGACAGGGGGGGTGGCACTGAAGCTTTCTTT. Encoded protein: CAWSDRGGGTEAFF.

This clone was observed a few times. The chain links TRBV2 to TRBJ1-1; weak D call: TRBD1 (5 bases). This CDR3 is 17 amino acids long. Trimming cost V 5 bases and J 0 bases, with 19 bases left between them. Germline V gene lookup returns CDR1 SNHLY and CDR2 FYNNEI. The CDR3 is CASSRGGVTSLNTEAFF. In nucleotides, the CDR3 is TGTGCCAGCAGTCGGGGGGGGGTTACTTCTTTGAACACTGAAGCTTTCTTT. Together with reference TRBV2 and TRBJ1-1, the CDR3 gives the full variable domain: EPEVTQTPSHQVTQMGQEVILRCVPISNHLYFYWYRQILGQKVEFLVSFYNNEISEKSEIFDDQFSVERPDGSNFTLKIRSTKLEDSAMYFCASSRGGVTSLNTEAFFGQGTRLTVV.

The V and J genes are TRBV7-2 and TRBJ2-5; tentative D call: TRBD2 (7 bases). The CDR3 length is 15 residues. The germline V gene encodes CDR1 SGHTA and CDR2 FQGNSA. V lost 1 base and J 4 bases, leaving 13 bases between the germline ends. In DNA, the CDR3 is TGTGCCAGCAGCTTAGACGGGGGGCAAGTAGAGACCCAGTACTTC. As protein: CASSLDGGQVETQYF.